The source of this T cell receptor (beta chain) is a study of metastatic and nonmetastatic thyroid tumors (dated by TCRdb to the early 2020s). In the study overall: Repertoires were compared across peripheral blood and tumor or nodule tissue samples from malignant and benign thyroid patients.

Library preparation used PCR. TCRdb records Illumina HiSeq 4000 as the sequencer. The TCR beta-chain CDR3 region of each patient was profiled by high-throughput sequencing. The authors' analysis ran thus. CDR3 differences across clinicopathological groups were used to build a classifier for discriminating distant-metastatic papillary thyroid cancer patients. The Shannon index was used to measure repertoire diversity, and the Morisita-Horn index was used to measure how similar tumor and blood repertoires were. Using fastp trimming at Q25 and MiXCR clonotype assembly, TCRdb reanalyzed the public sequencing data and kept in-frame beta chains. The V and J calls reflect TCRdb's pipeline rather than the authors' work. Recorded for this sample are about 20,000 clones; more than 35% of them occurred a single time. The ten most abundant clones make up 25% to 35% of the sample. The germline V gene supplies CDR1 SGHRS and CDR2 YFSETQ. The CDR3 goes from the cysteine to the phenylalanine over 15 residues. The retained sequence is limited to the CDR3, 45 bases, with the frame set at the first base. V and J lose 0 bases and 5 bases, and a span of 13 bases separates them.

None of the patients had been given any treatment before thyroid surgery. The study retrospectively analysed patient clinical samples collected from the early 2010s to the late 2010s using T-cell receptor beta sequencing. General study outcomes and caveats: TCR beta diversity was reported as significantly higher in malignant tumors than in benign nodules, in both blood and tumor samples.

Of note for this clone: The antigen it recognizes is unknown. No much larger clone exists at a distance of one base, and base qualities are not known.

The specimen sequenced was tumor tissue. The chain is encoded by TRBV5-1 joined to TRBJ2-3, with the D call perhaps TRBD1 or TRBD2, each one matching 6 bases. This receptor was taken from a female donor with papillary thyroid cancer or a benign thyroid nodule (not recorded which). Some clones in this sample may be carry-over from other donors' samples. The CDR3 in this case is CASSLGGAHGDTQYF. The bases are TGCGCCAGCAGCTTGGGGGGGGCGCACGGAGATACGCAGTATTTT.